A selection of T cell receptor beta chains follows, all from one sample in a study of metastatic and nonmetastatic thyroid tumors. Using MiXCR, TCRdb re-called clones from the PCR reads. The sample shows 21,000 or so clones, 15% to 17% of them seen only once. Source material: blood. The receptors shown here come from a female donor with papillary thyroid cancer or a benign thyroid nodule (not recorded which). Some clones in this sample may be carry-over from other donors' samples. Both conserved end residues are part of each CDR3. D genes are given only for firm matches. Where a row states a size, it is once, few, many or the class of an expanded clone; other rows omit it.

j_gene	abundance	v_gene	d_gene	CDR3nt	CDR3aa
TRBJ1-5	NA	TRBV5-6	NA	TGTGCCAGCAGCTCGTACAATCAGCCCCAGCATTTT	CASSSYNQPQHF
TRBJ2-7	many	TRBV7-9	NA	TGTGCCAGCAGCTCCTCGGGGGTCTACGAGCAGTACTTC	CASSSSGVYEQYF
TRBJ2-1	NA	TRBV3-1	TRBD2	TGTGCCAGCAGCCAAGCCCACCTAACTAGCGGGAGGGCCGGGATGCAGTTCTTC	CASSQAHLTSGRAGMQFF
TRBJ2-7	once	TRBV20-1	NA	TGCAGTGCTAGAGACCACGCACGTAGGGAGCCCGTGTCCTACGAGCAGTACTTC	CSARDHARREPVSYEQYF
TRBJ2-1	many	TRBV28	TRBD2	TGTGCCAGCAGCTCTCTCCTAGCGGACCACTACAATGAGCAGTTCTTC	CASSSLLADHYNEQFF
TRBJ2-7	NA	TRBV20-1	NA	TGCAGTGCTAGAGGGCAGTCTAAGGGTTACGAGCAGTACTTC	CSARGQSKGYEQYF
TRBJ1-1	many	TRBV4-1	NA	TGCGCCAGCAGCCAAGAATCAACAGTGGGAACTGAAGCTTTCTTT	CASSQESTVGTEAFF
TRBJ2-1	many	TRBV6-1	NA	TGTGCCAGCATTCCAGGCCTTTACAATGAGCAGTTCTTC	CASIPGLYNEQFF
TRBJ1-5	NA	TRBV11-1	TRBD1	TGTGCCAGCAGCGAGACAGGGGGCCCTTTTTATAGCAATCAGCCCCAGCATTTT	CASSETGGPFYSNQPQHF
TRBJ2-7	many	TRBV7-2	TRBD1	TGTGCCAGCAGACCTACAGGGGGCTCCTACGAGCAGTACTTC	CASRPTGGSYEQYF
TRBJ2-2	medium-sized	TRBV7-2	TRBD2	TGTGCCAGCAGCTTACGGGGGGGCGGAACCTCCGGGGAGCTGTTTTTT	CASSLRGGGTSGELFF
TRBJ2-2	many	TRBV6-2/TRBV6-3	NA	TGTGCCAGCAGTTACTCGCCCAGAGTCACCGGGGAGCTGTTTTTT	CASSYSPRVTGELFF
TRBJ2-1	many	TRBV7-3	NA	TGTGCCAGCAGCTTAGGTCCGGGCTTGACTAATGACAATGAGCAGTTCTTC	CASSLGPGLTNDNEQFF
TRBJ2-2	many	TRBV27	TRBD2	TGTGCCAGTGGGGGACTAGCGAACCTTGCGAACACCGGGGAGCTGTTTTTT	CASGGLANLANTGELFF
TRBJ2-3	NA	TRBV20-1	NA	TGCAGTGCTAGAGGTCGTGTGGGCACAGATACGCAGTATTTT	CSARGRVGTDTQYF
TRBJ2-1	many	TRBV7-3	NA	TGTGCCAGCAGCTTAGTGGGAGCAGGATACAATGAGCAGTTCTTC	CASSLVGAGYNEQFF
TRBJ1-5	many	TRBV7-2	NA	TGTGCCAGCAGCTCCGACACCAGAGTTCAGCCCCAGCATTTT	CASSSDTRVQPQHF
TRBJ2-3	many	TRBV6-1	NA	TGTGCCAGCAGTTATCCGACGGGCGGCACAGATACGCAGTATTTT	CASSYPTGGTDTQYF
TRBJ2-1	NA	TRBV11-2	TRBD2	TGTGCCAGCAGCCCGCCGGGACTAGAGGGGCATGAGCAGTTCTTC	CASSPPGLEGHEQFF
TRBJ1-6	many	TRBV30	TRBD1	TGTGCCTGGAGTGTAAGAGGACAGGGGACTAGCTCCTATAATTCACCCCTCCACTTT	CAWSVRGQGTSSYNSPLHF
TRBJ2-1	NA	TRBV6-1	TRBD2	TGTGCCAGCAGTGAGACTGGCGGGAGGGGGAATGAGCAGTTCTTC	CASSETGGRGNEQFF
TRBJ2-5	many	TRBV7-9	NA	TGTGCCAGCAGCTTAGTTATGGGAATGGGAGAGACCCAGTACTTC	CASSLVMGMGETQYF
TRBJ2-5	medium-sized	TRBV4-2	NA	TGTGCCAGCAGCCAAGATCTTGGACAAGAGACCCAGTACTTC	CASSQDLGQETQYF
TRBJ1-6	many	TRBV4-1	NA	TGCGCCAGCAGCCAAGCCACCGGGTCAGCAAATTCACCCCTCCACTTT	CASSQATGSANSPLHF
TRBJ2-1	NA	TRBV11-2	TRBD1	TGTGCCAGCAGCTTATATTTTCGACAGGGTTTAAGCGATGAGCAGTTCTTC	CASSLYFRQGLSDEQFF
TRBJ2-1	many	TRBV12-3/TRBV12-4	TRBD1	TGTGCCAGCAGTCTGGACAGGGGAAGCTACAATGAGCAGTTCTTC	CASSLDRGSYNEQFF
TRBJ2-5	many	TRBV11-3	NA	TGTGCCAGCAGCTTAGGGGCAGGGGCCCAAGAGACCCAGTACTTC	CASSLGAGAQETQYF
TRBJ2-2	many	TRBV12-3/TRBV12-4	TRBD2	TGTGCCAGCACCAGTTGGACTAGCGGGAGAATCGGGGAGCTGTTTTTT	CASTSWTSGRIGELFF
TRBJ2-1	many	TRBV11-2	NA	TGTGCCAGCAGCCCGCCCGGACAGTACAATGAGCAGTTCTTC	CASSPPGQYNEQFF
TRBJ1-1	many	TRBV3-1	TRBD1	TGTGCCAGCAGCCAAGATTTAGGACAGGGGACAAACACTGAAGCTTTCTTT	CASSQDLGQGTNTEAFF
TRBJ2-5	many	TRBV7-9	NA	TGTGCCAGCAGCTTAGCGAGACGGTGGGAAGAGACCCAGTACTTC	CASSLARRWEETQYF
TRBJ2-2	NA	TRBV9	NA	TGTGCCAGCAGACACGGGACGGCCAGCGTCGGGGGGGAGCTGTTTTTT	CASRHGTASVGGELFF
TRBJ2-1	many	TRBV28	NA	TGTGCCAGCAGAGACAGGAACACCTACAATGAGCAGTTCTTC	CASRDRNTYNEQFF
TRBJ2-3	NA	TRBV18	TRBD2	TGTGCCAGCTCACCACTGGCTAGCGGGAGCGATACGCAGTATTTT	CASSPLASGSDTQYF
TRBJ2-7	many	TRBV7-8	NA	TGTGCCAGCAGCCACTTAGAATCCTACGAGCAGTACTTC	CASSHLESYEQYF
TRBJ2-1	many	TRBV7-2	NA	TGTGCCAGCAGACGTACTTTCCTCAATGAGCAGTTCTTC	CASRRTFLNEQFF
TRBJ2-2	few	TRBV2	TRBD2	TGTGCCAGCCAGCGGGAGGGCCGTTCCGGGGAGCTGTTTTTT	CASQREGRSGELFF
TRBJ2-2	once	TRBV4-1	NA	TGCGCCAGCAGCCGATCGGCTGGGGTAATACCCGGGGAGCTGTTTTTT	CASSRSAGVIPGELFF
TRBJ2-3	NA	TRBV20-1	TRBD2	TGCAGTGCTGGGACTAGCGGGAGTGCCTCCGGCACAGATACGCAGTATTTT	CSAGTSGSASGTDTQYF
TRBJ2-5	many	TRBV6-2/TRBV6-3	TRBD2	TGTGCCAGCAGTTACCCGGGACTATTCCAAGAGACCCAGTACTTC	CASSYPGLFQETQYF
TRBJ1-4	NA	TRBV11-3	NA	TGTGCCAGCAGCCAACGACAGAATGAAAAACTGTTTTTT	CASSQRQNEKLFF
TRBJ2-5	few	TRBV5-1	NA	TGCGCCAGCAGCTTGGTGGGGACCCAAGAGACCCAGTACTTC	CASSLVGTQETQYF
TRBJ2-5	few	TRBV9	TRBD1	TGTGCCAGCAGTTACCAGGGGGACGGGGAGACCCAGTACTTC	CASSYQGDGETQYF
TRBJ1-2	NA	TRBV3-1	NA	TGTGCCAGCAGCGCCAGGGACGGCTACACCTTC	CASSARDGYTF
TRBJ1-2	many	TRBV2	NA	TGTGCCAGCTCCGGGCAGGTTAACTATGGCTACACCTTC	CASSGQVNYGYTF
TRBJ2-1	few	TRBV6-1	TRBD2	TGTGCCAGCACTACTAGCGGGAGTCATGAGCAGTTCTTC	CASTTSGSHEQFF